Below, 2 T cell receptor beta chains from the same sample are listed, as sequenced in a study of blood T cell repertoires in COVID-19. Method: immunoSEQ multiplex PCR; TCRdb's copy keeps in-frame clones and lacks some. The sample includes approximately 300,000 clones, around nine tenths of them seen just once. The sequencing input was peripheral blood. Receptors originate from a man aged 25-45 years with acute or convalescent COVID-19.

The chain couples TRBV7-2 to TRBJ2-1; 11 bases align to TRBD2. The germline V gene has CDR1 SGHTA and CDR2 FQGNSA. Trimming took 4 bases from V and 0 from J; bases not matched to a gene: 11. The CDR3 has 19 residues. The CDR3 spells CASSSRTSGRSFSYNEQFF. For the CDR3, the DNA is TGTGCCAGCAGCTCAAGGACTAGCGGGCGCTCGTTCTCCTACAATGAGCAGTTCTTC.

The V and J genes are TRBV5-1 and TRBJ1-2; tentatively, D is TRBD1 (6 bases). V dropped 7 bases and J dropped 6 bases, with 16 bases sitting between them. Germline V gene data show CDR1 as SGHRS and CDR2 as YFSETQ. The CDR3 loop spans 13 amino acids. This CDR3 reads CASDRGLGDGYTF. The CDR3 nucleotides read TGCGCCAGCGATAGGGGGTTGGGAGATGGCTACACCTTC.